This paragraph reports one T cell receptor beta chain. Its antigen is currently unknown. The sample originates from a study of CD8+ T cells in alopecia areata. Whole-study findings and limits: In scalp samples, resident alphabeta T cells of normal skin are also sequenced. Lesional tissue from the scalp (especially in alopecia totalis/universalis) showed higher clonality than normal scalp.

Sequencing used cDNA as its template, made by extracting RNA and reverse transcribing it. Profiling relied on immunoSEQ multiplex PCR, and the TCRdb table lists in-frame clones only, not all of them. The sample contains under 40,000 clones, approximately 60% of which appear only once. It was from alopecia areata patients that lesional scalp punch biopsies and peripheral blood were collected. Sorting of CD4+ and CD8+ T cells was performed on PBMCs. This sequence originates from a human donor with alopecia areata. Sequencing used NKG2D-high CD8+ T cells sorted from blood.

The DNA for the CDR3 is TGCGCCAGCAGCTTGGTAGGGGGCGGTACAGATACGCAGTATTTT. This gives the protein CASSLVGGGTDTQYF. The chain couples TRBV5-1 to TRBJ2-3; 7 bases are a match to TRBD1. The germline gives CDR1 SGHRS, CDR2 YFSETQ. The CDR3 length is 15 residues. The ends lost 0 bases at V and 3 bases at J; junction bases unmatched: 4.